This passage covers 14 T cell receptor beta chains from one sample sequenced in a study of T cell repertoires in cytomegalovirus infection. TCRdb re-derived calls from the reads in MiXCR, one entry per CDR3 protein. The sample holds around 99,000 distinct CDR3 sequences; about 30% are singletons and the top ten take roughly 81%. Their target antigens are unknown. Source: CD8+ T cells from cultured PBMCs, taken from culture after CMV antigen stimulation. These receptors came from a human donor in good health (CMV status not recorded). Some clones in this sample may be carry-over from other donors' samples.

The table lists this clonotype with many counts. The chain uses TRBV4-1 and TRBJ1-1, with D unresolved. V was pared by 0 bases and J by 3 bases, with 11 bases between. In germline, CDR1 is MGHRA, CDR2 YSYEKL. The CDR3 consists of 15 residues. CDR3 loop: CASSQEAVSDTEAFF. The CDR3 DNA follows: TGCGCCAGCAGCCAAGAAGCAGTGTCGGACACTGAAGCTTTCTTT.

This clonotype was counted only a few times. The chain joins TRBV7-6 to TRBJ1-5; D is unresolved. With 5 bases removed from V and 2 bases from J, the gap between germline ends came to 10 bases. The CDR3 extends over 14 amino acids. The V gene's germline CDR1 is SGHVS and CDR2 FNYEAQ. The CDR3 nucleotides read TGTGCCAGCAGCCCCCTTGGGGGCAATCAGCCCCAGCATTTT. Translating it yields CASSPLGGNQPQHF.

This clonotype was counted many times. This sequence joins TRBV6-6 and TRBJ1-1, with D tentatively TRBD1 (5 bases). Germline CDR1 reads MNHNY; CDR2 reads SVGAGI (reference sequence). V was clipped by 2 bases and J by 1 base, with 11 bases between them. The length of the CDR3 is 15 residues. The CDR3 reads CASSYDRTTNTEAFF. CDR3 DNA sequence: TGTGCCAGCAGTTACGATCGGACAACGAACACTGAAGCTTTCTTT.

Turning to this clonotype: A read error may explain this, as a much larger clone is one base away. The CDR3 here is CASSRPGSKAFF. The CDR3 DNA reads as TGTGCCAGCAGTCGCCCGGGATCTAAAGCTTTCTTT. V is TRBV6-5 and J is TRBJ1-1; the D is unclear. This CDR3 region has 12 residues. Germline-derived CDR1 and CDR2 are MNHEY and SVGAGI. Trimming stripped 5 bases from V and 9 bases from J, with 13 bases between.

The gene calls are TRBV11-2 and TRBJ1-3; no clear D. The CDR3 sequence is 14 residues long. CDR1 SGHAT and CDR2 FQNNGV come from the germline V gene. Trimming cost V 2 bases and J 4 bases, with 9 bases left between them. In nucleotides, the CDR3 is TGTGCCAGCAGCTTATCCTCCTCGGGAAACACCATATATTTT. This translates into CASSLSSSGNTIYF.

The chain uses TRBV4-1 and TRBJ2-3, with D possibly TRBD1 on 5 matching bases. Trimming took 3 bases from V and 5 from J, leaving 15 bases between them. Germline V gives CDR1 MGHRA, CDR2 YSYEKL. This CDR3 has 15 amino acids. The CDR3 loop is CASSHEVGAEDTQYF. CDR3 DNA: TGCGCCAGCAGCCACGAGGTAGGGGCGGAAGATACGCAGTATTTT.

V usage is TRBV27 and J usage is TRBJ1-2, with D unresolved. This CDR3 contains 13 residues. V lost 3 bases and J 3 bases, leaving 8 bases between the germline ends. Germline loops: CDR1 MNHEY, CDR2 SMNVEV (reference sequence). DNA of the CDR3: TGTGCCAGCAGTTTTGGTAACGACTATGGCTACACCTTC. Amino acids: CASSFGNDYGYTF.

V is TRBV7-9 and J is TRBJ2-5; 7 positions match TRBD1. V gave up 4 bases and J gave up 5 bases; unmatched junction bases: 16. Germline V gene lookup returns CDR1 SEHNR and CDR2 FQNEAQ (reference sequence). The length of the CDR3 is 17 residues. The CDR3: CASSSGDTQKDRETQYF. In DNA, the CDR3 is TGTGCCAGCAGCTCAGGGGACACCCAAAAGGACAGGGAGACCCAGTACTTC.

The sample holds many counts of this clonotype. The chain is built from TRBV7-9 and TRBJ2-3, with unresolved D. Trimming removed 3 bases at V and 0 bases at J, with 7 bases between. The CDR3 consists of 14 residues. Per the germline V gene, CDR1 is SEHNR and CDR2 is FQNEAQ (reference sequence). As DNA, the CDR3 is TGTGCCAGCAGCTTTGGGGAAAGCACAGATACGCAGTATTTT. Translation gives CASSFGESTDTQYF.

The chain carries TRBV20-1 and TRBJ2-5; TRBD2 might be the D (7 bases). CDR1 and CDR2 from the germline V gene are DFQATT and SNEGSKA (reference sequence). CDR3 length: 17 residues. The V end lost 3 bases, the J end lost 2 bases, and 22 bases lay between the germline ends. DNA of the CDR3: TGCAGTGCTAGGGGAGGGCGAGGGGGAGATCGACAAGAGACCCAGTACTTC. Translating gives CSARGGRGGDRQETQYF.

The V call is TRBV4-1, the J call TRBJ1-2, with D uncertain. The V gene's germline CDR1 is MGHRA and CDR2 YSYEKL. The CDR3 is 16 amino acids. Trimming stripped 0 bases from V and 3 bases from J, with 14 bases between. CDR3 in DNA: TGCGCCAGCAGCCAAGATGAGAGGTATCTGTACTATGGCTACACCTTC. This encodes CASSQDERYLYYGYTF.

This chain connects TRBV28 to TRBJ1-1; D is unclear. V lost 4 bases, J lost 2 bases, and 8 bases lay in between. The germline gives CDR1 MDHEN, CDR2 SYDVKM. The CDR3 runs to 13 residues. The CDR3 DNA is TGTGCCAGCAGTTGGGTTGGTAACACTGAAGCTTTCTTT. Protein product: CASSWVGNTEAFF.

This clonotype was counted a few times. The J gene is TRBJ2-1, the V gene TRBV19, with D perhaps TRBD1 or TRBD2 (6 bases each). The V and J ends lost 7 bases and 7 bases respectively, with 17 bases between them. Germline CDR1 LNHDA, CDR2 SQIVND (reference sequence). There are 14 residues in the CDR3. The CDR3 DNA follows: TGTGCCAGTACCCCCGGGGGCAGGGGAAATGAGCAGTTCTTC. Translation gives CASTPGGRGNEQFF. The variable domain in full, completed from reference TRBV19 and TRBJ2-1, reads DGGITQSPKYLFRKEGQNVTLSCEQNLNHDAMYWYRQDPGQGLRLIYYSQIVNDFQKGDIAEGYSVSREKKESFPLTVTSAQKNPTAFYLCASTPGGRGNEQFFGPGTRLTVL.

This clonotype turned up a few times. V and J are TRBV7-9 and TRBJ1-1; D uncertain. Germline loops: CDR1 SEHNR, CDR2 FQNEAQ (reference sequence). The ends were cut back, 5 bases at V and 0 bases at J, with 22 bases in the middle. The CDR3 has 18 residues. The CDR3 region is CASSPTPVLVKMNTEAFF. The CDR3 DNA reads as TGTGCCAGCAGCCCGACCCCGGTACTAGTGAAAATGAACACTGAAGCTTTCTTT. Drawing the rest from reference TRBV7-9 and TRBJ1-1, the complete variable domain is DTGVSQNPRHKITKRGQNVTFRCDPISEHNRLYWYRQTLGQGPEFLTYFQNEAQLEKSRLLSDRFSAERPKGSFSTLEIQRTEQGDSAMYLCASSPTPVLVKMNTEAFFGQGTRLTVV.